This entry describes one TCR beta chain. Its antigen is still unknown. The data are from a study of cytomegalovirus exposure and HLA in healthy donors. Overall study findings and caveats: TCR beta chains associated with HLA were, in a later analysis, more clonally expanded than equally common others.

The CDR3 runs to 12 residues. Per the germline V gene, CDR1 is PRHDT and CDR2 is FYEKMQ (reference sequence). Primers for the PCR totalled 60 Vbeta and 13 Jbeta. The data were produced by immunoSEQ multiplex PCR, yet TCRdb's version contains in-frame clones alone and is incomplete. The data show around 40,000 clones, roughly 60% seen once. The chain carries TRBV13 and TRBJ2-5, with D unclear. The last part of the DNA fits TRBJ2-7 better; the J call may be wrong. The sample was PBMCs. This TCR was sampled from a human donor in good health. The CDR3 coding sequence is TGTGCCAGCAGCACTGGCTACTACGAGCAGTACTTC. Translating it yields CASSTGYYEQYF.